This entry describes one TCR beta chain. Its antigen is currently unknown. The source of the sample is a study of vaccination and CD4 T cells after COVID-19. Described treatment: approximately nine-day PBMC culture with coronavirus spike peptide pools or control peptides (ViraFEST assay). Samples of CD4+ T cells were obtained from the unexposed donor before the COVID-19 pandemic (2011-2018). First, ViraFEST expanded antigen-specific T cells with peptide pools, and next it sequenced the TCRs. Study-wide findings and caveats: For SARS-CoV-2-reactive clonotypes, the median went from roughly 19 to 38, a nonsignificant increase.

Sequenced with the Oncomine TCR Beta short-read assay was DNA taken from cultured CD4+ T cells. MiXCR, applied by TCRdb to the PCR reads, yields one record per CDR3 protein. Here the sample spans thousands of distinct CDR3 sequences, 43% being singletons. This CDR3 region has 13 residues. Trimming removed 2 bases from V and 10 bases from J, with 17 bases in between. Germline V gene data show CDR1 as DFQATT and CDR2 as SNEGSKA (reference sequence). This clonotype was sampled from a human donor in good health. Sequences were obtained from CD4+ T cells from blood, cultured in vitro. The chain is built from TRBV20-1 and TRBJ1-1, with a possible D match to TRBD1 (6 bases). CDR3 bases: TGCAGTGCTAGAAATCCGGACAGAGGGGCAGCTTTCTTT. It encodes CSARNPDRGAAFF.